Listed here are 17 T cell receptor beta chains from one sample, sequenced in a study of OX40 agonist ivuxolimab in advanced cancers. The assay was immunoSEQ multiplex PCR, and TCRdb's table has in-frame clones only and misses some. The sample comprises about 120,000 clones, 85% to 90% of which are singletons, and about 0.55% rests with the top ten. Sequenced here: CD4+ or CD8+ T cells sorted from blood, sampled in a trial of the OX40 agonist ivuxolimab. The origin of the receptors is an adult with an advanced solid tumor such as melanoma, head and neck, liver or kidney cancer.

The chain has TRBV15 and TRBJ1-1; possibly TRBD1 for D (5 bases). The germline V gene encodes CDR1 LNHNV and CDR2 YYDKDF (reference sequence). The CDR3 covers 16 residues. With 2 bases removed from V and 4 bases from J, the gap between germline ends came to 17 bases. CDR3 in DNA: TGTGCCACCAGCAGAAGGGGCACACTCCTCGGCACTGAAGCTTTCTTT. It is translated as CATSRRGTLLGTEAFF.

The rearrangement links TRBV5-1 to TRBJ2-3; the D is unclear. The V end was cut by 0 bases, the J end by 2 bases, with 10 bases between. Germline V gives CDR1 SGHRS, CDR2 YFSETQ. This CDR3 contains 15 residues. The CDR3 region has the DNA TGCGCCAGCAGCTTGGGAAGGCCCACCACAGATACGCAGTATTTT. Amino acid sequence: CASSLGRPTTDTQYF.

The chain employs TRBV28 and TRBJ1-5; TRBD1 might be the D (6 bases). Germline assignment: CDR1 MDHEN and CDR2 SYDVKM. V lost 7 bases, J lost 3 bases, and 16 bases lay in between. CDR3 length: 15 residues. Here the CDR3 reads CASTILQGNNQPQHF. The CDR3 nucleotides read TGTGCCAGCACCATACTACAGGGAAACAATCAGCCCCAGCATTTT.

The chain couples TRBV5-1 to TRBJ1-6, with a tentative D call TRBD1 (5 bases). Germline CDR1 reads SGHRS; CDR2 reads YFSETQ. Trimming left V 0 bases short and J 8 bases short, with 9 bases between. The length of the CDR3 is 14 residues. The CDR3 protein is CASSLVGADSPLHF. For the CDR3, the DNA is TGCGCCAGCAGCTTGGTTGGGGCTGATTCACCCCTCCACTTT.

The chain joins TRBV4-3 to TRBJ1-1; the D is unclear. Germline CDR1 and CDR2: LGHNA and YSLEER. The CDR3 spans 14 residues. With 0 bases removed from V and 1 base from J, the gap between germline ends came to 6 bases. The CDR3 protein is CASSQDAENTEAFF. CDR3 in DNA: TGCGCCAGCAGCCAAGACGCAGAGAACACTGAAGCTTTCTTT.

The chain has TRBV28 and TRBJ2-7, with 7 nucleotides matching TRBD2. The V gene's germline CDR1 is MDHEN and CDR2 SYDVKM. With 10 bases clipped from V and 0 bases from J, the junction kept 3 bases outside the gene matches. There are 12 residues in the CDR3. CDR3: CATSSGSYEQYF. The DNA of the CDR3 is TGTGCCACGTCTAGCGGCTCCTACGAGCAGTACTTC.

The table lists this clone with a count of one. V gene TRBV30 combines with J gene TRBJ1-2, with D perhaps matching TRBD1 (6 bases). The V gene lost 0 bases and the J gene lost 8 bases, with 13 bases spanning the gap. This CDR3 spans 13 amino acids. Germline values: CDR1 GTSNPN, CDR2 SVGIG (reference sequence). The CDR3 sequence: CAWSVGGPEGYTF. The DNA for the CDR3 is TGTGCCTGGAGTGTAGGGGGGCCAGAAGGCTACACCTTC.

The chain links TRBV6-1 to TRBJ2-2; 9 bases are a match to TRBD1. The CDR3 is 15 residues long. The trim removed 5 bases at V and 3 bases at J, leaving 4 bases unmatched. CDR1 is MNHNS and CDR2 is SASEGT in the germline V gene. The CDR3: CASSLGQGDTGELFF. The CDR3 DNA sequence: TGTGCCAGCAGTTTGGGACAGGGAGACACCGGGGAGCTGTTTTTT.

The chain is built from TRBV11-2 and TRBJ2-3, with TRBD2 identical over 10 bases. CDR1 SGHAT and CDR2 FQNNGV come from the germline V gene. The CDR3 extends over 15 amino acids. V shed 3 bases, J shed 2 bases, and the junction held 2 bases outside the gene matches. The DNA of the CDR3 is TGTGCCAGCAGCTTCCTAGCGGGGGCCACAGATACGCAGTATTTT. Residues: CASSFLAGATDTQYF.

The CDR3 coding sequence is TGTGCCAGCAGTTATGCCTATGGCTACACCTTC. Amino acid sequence: CASSYAYGYTF. This chain joins TRBV6-5 and TRBJ1-2, with D uncertain. V gave up 3 bases and J gave up 4 bases, with 3 bases separating them. CDR1 MNHEY and CDR2 SVGAGI come from the germline V gene. The CDR3 contains 11 residues.

This sequence joins TRBV5-1 and TRBJ2-5, with TRBD1 identical over 10 bases. J lost 4 bases, V lost 4 bases, and 1 base had no gene match. The CDR3 is 13 residues long. Germline V lookup: CDR1 SGHRS, CDR2 YFSETQ. The CDR3 coding sequence is TGCGCCAGCAGCCGGACAGGGGGAGAGACCCAGTACTTC. It encodes CASSRTGGETQYF.

The chain combines TRBV28 with TRBJ1-4; the D is unclear. Germline values: CDR1 MDHEN, CDR2 SYDVKM. This CDR3 comprises 11 residues. Trimming cost V 5 bases and J 10 bases, with 8 bases left between them. CDR3 sequence (DNA): TGTGCCAGCAGTGCTAGTAGAAAACTGTTTTTT. Translation: CASSASRKLFF. Full variable domain (remainder filled in from reference TRBV28 and TRBJ1-4): DVKVTQSSRYLVKRTGEKVFLECVQDMDHENMFWYRQDPGLGLRLIYFSYDVKMKEKGDIPEGYSVSREKKERFSLILESASTNQTSMYLCASSASRKLFFGSGTQLSVL.

The chain couples TRBV6-5 to TRBJ1-2; D unclear. The CDR3 spans 15 residues. CDR1 and CDR2 (germline): MNHEY, SVGAGI. V lost 0 bases, J lost 2 bases, and 10 bases lay in between. CDR3 sequence (DNA): TGTGCCAGCAGTTACTCTACACATGGGAACTATGGCTACACCTTC. It yields the protein CASSYSTHGNYGYTF.

This clone was observed a handful of times. The V and J genes are TRBV16 and TRBJ1-2; possible D gene TRBD1, 6 bases. Between the trimmed V and J ends, which lost 3 bases and 5 bases, there was a span of 10 bases. CDR3 length: 13 residues. Germline-derived CDR1 and CDR2 are KGHSY and FQNENV. The CDR3 reads CASSQQGRYGYTF. CDR3 DNA: TGTGCCAGCAGCCAGCAGGGGAGGTATGGCTACACCTTC. The full variable domain, in which reference TRBV16 and TRBJ1-2 provide the parts outside the CDR3, is GEEVAQTPKHLVRGEGQKAKLYCAPIKGHSYVFWYQQVLKNEFKFLISFQNENVFDETGMPKERFSAKCLPNSPCSLEIQATKLEDSAVYFCASSQQGRYGYTFGSGTRLTVV.

The chain recombines TRBV5-6 with TRBJ1-6, with D hard to call. CDR3 length: 16 residues. Germline V lookup: CDR1 SGHDT, CDR2 YYEEEE. V was shortened by 0 bases and J by 3 bases, with 10 bases between the two germline ends. The CDR3 coding sequence is TGTGCCAGCAGCTTGGAGTCGGTGAACTATAATTCACCCCTCCACTTT. It encodes CASSLESVNYNSPLHF.

This clone was detected once. This chain uses TRBV18 with TRBJ1-5, with D unclear. The CDR3 covers 14 residues. Germline assignment: CDR1 KGHSH and CDR2 LQKENI. The germline V and J ends were trimmed by 3 bases and 4 bases, with 10 bases remaining between them. The CDR3 sequence is CASSPETTNQPQHF. CDR3 DNA sequence: TGTGCCAGCTCACCGGAAACAACAAATCAGCCCCAGCATTTT.

The chain employs TRBV5-1 and TRBJ2-7; 7 bases fit TRBD1. CDR1 and CDR2 from the germline V gene are SGHRS and YFSETQ. The CDR3 has 21 amino acids. The V gene end was trimmed by 3 bases and the J gene end by 1 base; junction bases not matched to a gene: 25. The CDR3 here is CASSYTFPGTDKLSWSYEQYF. CDR3 nucleotide sequence: TGCGCCAGCAGCTACACGTTTCCGGGGACAGATAAACTTTCATGGTCCTACGAGCAGTACTTC.